These 14 T cell receptor beta chains came from one sample sequenced in a study of blood T cell repertoires in COVID-19. Clones were read by immunoSEQ multiplex PCR, and TCRdb kept only the in-frame ones, dropping some. The table has 70,000 to 95,000 clones, approximately 89% seen once. Sequenced material: peripheral blood. The receptors were sampled from a man between 45 and 60 years old with acute or convalescent COVID-19.

The chain carries TRBV28 and TRBJ2-1; the D gene is possibly TRBD2 (5 bases). V lost 6 bases and J lost 8, with 20 bases in between. Germline values: CDR1 MDHEN, CDR2 SYDVKM. This CDR3 has 15 residues. CDR3 amino acids: CASSPRSGLLYEQFF. CDR3 DNA: TGTGCCAGCAGCCCGAGGAGCGGCCTACTGTATGAGCAGTTCTTC. Variable domain in full (rest from reference TRBV28 and TRBJ2-1): DVKVTQSSRYLVKRTGEKVFLECVQDMDHENMFWYRQDPGLGLRLIYFSYDVKMKEKGDIPEGYSVSREKKERFSLILESASTNQTSMYLCASSPRSGLLYEQFFGPGTRLTVL.

This clone was seen a single time. The chain recombines TRBV4-1 with TRBJ1-3; D remains ambiguous. The V gene lost 0 bases and the J gene lost 8 bases, with 11 bases spanning the gap. The germline CDR1 and CDR2 sequences are MGHRA and YSYEKL. The CDR3 runs to 14 residues. The CDR3 coding sequence is TGCGCCAGCAGCCAAGATCCGGTAGAACACACCATATATTTT. Protein: CASSQDPVEHTIYF.

This chain uses TRBV5-1 with TRBJ2-2; 11 positions match TRBD2. This CDR3 is 15 amino acids long. CDR1 is SGHRS, CDR2 YFSETQ, per germline. V shed 0 bases, J shed 7 bases, and the junction held 2 bases outside the gene matches. The CDR3, as DNA: TGCGCCAGCAGCTTGGCACTAGCGGGGGACGGGGAGCTGTTTTTT. Translation gives CASSLALAGDGELFF. The full variable domain, completed using reference TRBV5-1 and TRBJ2-2, is KAGVTQTPRYLIKTRGQQVTLSCSPISGHRSVSWYQQTPGQGLQFLFEYFSETQRNKGNFPGRFSGRQFSNSRSEMNVSTLELGDSALYLCASSLALAGDGELFFGEGSRLTVL.

The chain carries TRBV6-1 and TRBJ1-2; 7 nucleotides align to TRBD1. The CDR3 runs 15 residues. With 1 base clipped from V and 0 bases from J, the junction kept 2 bases outside the gene matches. Germline values: CDR1 MNHNS, CDR2 SASEGT. The CDR3 protein is CASSEGRGPNYGYTF. For the CDR3, the DNA is TGTGCCAGCAGTGAAGGGAGGGGGCCTAACTATGGCTACACCTTC.

V is TRBV6-5 and J is TRBJ2-2; possible D gene TRBD2, 5 bases. Germline V gives CDR1 MNHEY, CDR2 SVGAGI. The CDR3 is 14 amino acids. V lost 6 bases to trimming and J lost 7 bases, with 15 bases between them. CDR3 in amino acids: CASSLLPGNGELFF. Here the CDR3 DNA reads TGTGCCAGCAGCCTGCTACCCGGGAACGGGGAGCTGTTTTTT.

V usage is TRBV28 and J usage is TRBJ1-2; D is undetermined. This CDR3 has 11 residues. Germline V lookup: CDR1 MDHEN, CDR2 SYDVKM. The V gene lost 8 bases and the J gene lost 8 bases, with 12 bases spanning the gap. The CDR3 bases are TGTGCCAGCCGACTTGTAGGAGGCTACACCTTC. Encoded protein: CASRLVGGYTF.

This chain joins TRBV4-2 and TRBJ2-3; tentatively, D is TRBD2 (6 bases). The germline CDR1 and CDR2 sequences are LGHNA and YNFKEQ. Trimming removed 4 bases from V and 2 bases from J, with 19 bases in between. The CDR3 is made up of 17 amino acids. CDR3 loop: CASSPSMRGPSTDTQYF. CDR3 nucleotide sequence: TGTGCCAGCAGCCCTTCAATGCGGGGTCCCTCCACAGATACGCAGTATTTT.

This clone was observed once. One end of the junction fails to match germline, which may point to a read error. The chain employs TRBV20-1 and TRBJ2-1; weak D call: TRBD1 (5 bases). This CDR3 has 11 residues. Germline lookup yields CDR1 DFQATT and CDR2 SNEGSKA (reference sequence). The CDR3 reads CSASPGLGLVF. DNA of the CDR3: TGCAGTGCTAGTCCAGGGTTGGGCTTGGTCTTC.

This chain uses TRBV28 with TRBJ2-2, with D possibly called TRBD1 or TRBD2 (9 bases each). The length of the CDR3 is 18 residues. V lost 4 bases and J lost 3, with 21 bases in between. CDR1 and CDR2 from the germline V gene are MDHEN and SYDVKM. Here the CDR3 reads CASSYRGRASGDTGELFF. The CDR3 DNA follows: TGTGCCAGCAGTTACAGGGGGCGTGCTAGCGGGGACACCGGGGAGCTGTTTTTT.

The chain couples TRBV5-5 to TRBJ2-3, with 7 positions matching TRBD1. This CDR3 contains 16 residues. Looked up from germline, CDR1 is SGHKS and CDR2 is YYEKEE (reference sequence). The J segment lost 1 base and the V segment lost 3 bases, leaving 8 bases of the junction unmatched. CDR3 nucleotides: TGTGCCAGCAGCTCGCCCCAGGGGGAAGGCACAGATACGCAGTATTTT. This codes for CASSSPQGEGTDTQYF.

The V call is TRBV7-9, the J call TRBJ1-2, with 7 positions matching TRBD1. The germline V gene encodes CDR1 SEHNR and CDR2 FQNEAQ (reference sequence). V was clipped by 5 bases and J by 3 bases; unmatched bases: 6. The CDR3 spans 14 residues. The DNA of the CDR3 is TGTGCCAGCAGCGAAAGGGGGCGAGACTATGGCTACACCTTC. Residues: CASSERGRDYGYTF.

The chain carries TRBV11-3 and TRBJ2-1; 7 bases agree with TRBD1. This CDR3 region has 15 residues. Trimming took 5 bases from V and 4 from J; bases not matched to a gene: 8. The V gene's germline CDR1 is SGHNT and CDR2 YENEEA. This CDR3 is CASSPGQDYYNEQFF. The CDR3 nucleotides are TGTGCCAGCAGCCCCGGACAGGATTATTACAATGAGCAGTTCTTC. Based on the CDR3 plus reference TRBV11-3 and TRBJ2-1, the full variable domain is EAGVVQSPRYKIIEKKQPVAFWCNPISGHNTLYWYLQNLGQGPELLIRYENEEAVDDSQLPKDRFSAERLKGVDSTLKIQPAELGDSAVYLCASSPGQDYYNEQFFGPGTRLTVL.

This clone was seen a single time. This chain connects TRBV25-1 to TRBJ1-6; TRBD1 agrees at 7 bases. The trim removed 3 bases at V and 7 bases at J, leaving 9 bases unmatched. The CDR3 totals 16 residues. Germline V gene sequence: CDR1 MGHDK, CDR2 SYGVNS. The CDR3 is CASSESTGRRNSPLHF. In DNA, the CDR3 is TGTGCCAGCAGTGAGTCGACAGGGAGGCGGAATTCACCCCTCCACTTT.

This chain uses TRBV19 with TRBJ1-3; D perhaps matches TRBD1 (6 bases). CDR1 is LNHDA and CDR2 is SQIVND in the germline V gene (reference sequence). Trimming took 5 bases from V and 0 from J, leaving 14 bases between them. This CDR3 is built from 16 residues. CDR3 nucleotides: TGTGCCAGTAGTGACCGACAGGCGCGCTCTGGAAACACCATATATTTT. Translation: CASSDRQARSGNTIYF.